This T cell receptor (beta chain) was observed in a study of CD8 T cells in Susac syndrome. In regard to this clonotype: The antigen is undetermined.

Study observations and caveats: The study's TCR sequencing and HLA analysis covered a relatively small number of individuals, and the study acknowledged this.

V shed 4 bases and J shed 0 bases, with 11 bases lying between them. Germline lookup yields CDR1 SGDLS and CDR2 YYNGEE. The CDR3 runs to 15 residues. Random-hexamer reverse transcription was applied to roughly 0.5 to 1 ug RNA. TCRdb used MiXCR to reprocess the immunoSEQ multiplex PCR reads, holding one entry per CDR3 protein. The table has around 140,000 distinct CDR3 sequences, approximately 95% seen once. Healthy donors formed controls matched for age and sex. The J gene is TRBJ1-3, the V gene TRBV9; D unresolved. This clonotype was obtained from a human donor in good health. Sequencing was performed on CD4+ T cells from PBMCs. CDR3 in DNA: TGTGCCAGCAGCTCCAAGGGCCTCTCTGGAAACACCATATATTTT. Protein product: CASSSKGLSGNTIYF. The full variable domain, completed using reference TRBV9 and TRBJ1-3, is DSGVTQTPKHLITATGQRVTLRCSPRSGDLSVYWYQQSLDQGLQFLIQYYNGEERAKGNILERFSAQQFPDLHSELNLSSLELGDSALYFCASSSKGLSGNTIYFGEGSWLTVV.